Presented here are 26 T cell receptor beta chains from one specimen sequenced in a study of cytomegalovirus exposure and HLA in healthy donors. Primers for the PCR totalled 60 Vbeta and 13 Jbeta. Only in-frame clones appear in the TCRdb table, and some are missing; sequencing was by immunoSEQ multiplex PCR. This listing includes fewer than 200,000 clones. Material: PBMCs. These receptors originate from a woman aged 60-75 years in good health and CMV-seronegative.

The genes are TRBV7-9 and TRBJ2-1; 10 bases align to TRBD2. The V gene's germline CDR1 is SEHNR and CDR2 FQNEAQ (reference sequence). V gave up 4 bases and J gave up 7 bases; unmatched junction bases: 16. The CDR3 extends over 18 amino acids. DNA of the CDR3: TGTGCCAGCAGCTCCGGAGGGGTACTAGCGGGGCCCTTGAATGAGCAGTTCTTC. The encoded protein is CASSSGGVLAGPLNEQFF.

The rearrangement uses TRBV6-5 and TRBJ1-1, with 8 bases identical to TRBD1. Per germline, CDR1 MNHEY and CDR2 SVGAGI. The CDR3 has 15 amino acids. The ends lost 1 base at V and 4 bases at J; junction bases unmatched: 5. This chain's CDR3 is CASSYFRGRATEAFF. The CDR3, as DNA: TGTGCCAGCAGTTACTTCAGGGGGCGGGCCACTGAAGCTTTCTTT.

The chain couples TRBV7-9 to TRBJ2-2; 7 nucleotides agree with TRBD2. V was clipped by 5 bases and J by 5 bases; unmatched bases: 11. Germline V gene sequence: CDR1 SEHNR, CDR2 FQNEAQ (reference sequence). The CDR3 contains 16 residues. CDR3 coding DNA: TGTGCCAGCAGCCCCCGGCGGGAGATTTGGACCGGGGAGCTGTTTTTT. This encodes CASSPRREIWTGELFF.

V is TRBV29-1 and J is TRBJ1-3; D is perhaps TRBD1 (5 bases). The length of the CDR3 is 12 residues. Trimming shortened V by 7 bases and J by 3 bases, and 10 bases separated the two germline ends. Looked up from germline, CDR1 is SQVTM and CDR2 is ANQGSEA. This CDR3 is CSAATGGNTIYF. As DNA, the CDR3 is TGCAGCGCCGCAACAGGTGGAAACACCATATATTTT.

The genes are TRBV2 and TRBJ1-2; D is unclear. CDR3 length: 12 residues. The germline V gene encodes CDR1 SNHLY and CDR2 FYNNEI. V was clipped by 0 bases and J by 7 bases, with 6 bases between them. The CDR3 DNA reads as TGTGCCAGCAGTGAAGCCTCTGTTGGCTACACCTTC. It codes for CASSEASVGYTF.

The chain links TRBV7-3 to TRBJ1-1; D possibly corresponds to TRBD1 (5 bases). The CDR3 runs 14 residues. V lost 2 bases and J lost 4, with 11 bases in between. Per the germline V gene, CDR1 is SGHTA and CDR2 is FQGTGA. The CDR3 reads CASSLDPGSTEAFF. The DNA of the CDR3 is TGTGCCAGCAGCTTAGACCCAGGGTCCACTGAAGCTTTCTTT.

The chain carries TRBV6-5 and TRBJ1-1, with D tentatively TRBD1 (6 bases). This CDR3 is built from 13 residues. The ends were cut back, 8 bases at V and 2 bases at J, with 12 bases in the middle. In germline, CDR1 is MNHEY, CDR2 SVGAGI. CDR3 sequence: CASYGQLNTEAFF. The DNA of the CDR3 is TGTGCCAGCTACGGACAGCTAAACACTGAAGCTTTCTTT.

The V gene is TRBV6-1, the J gene TRBJ2-1; 11 bases line up with TRBD2. Germline-derived CDR1 and CDR2 are MNHNS and SASEGT. There are 15 residues in the CDR3. The V and J ends lost 7 bases and 4 bases, in that order; junction bases with no gene match: 6. DNA of the CDR3: TGTGCCAGCAACCCCGGGACTAGCGGATACAATGAGCAGTTCTTC. Translating it yields CASNPGTSGYNEQFF.

The chain employs TRBV7-3 and TRBJ2-3; 11 bases are shared with TRBD2. The CDR3 is 15 residues long. Losses at the gene ends were 4 bases for V and 3 bases for J; bases not matched to a gene: 3. Germline CDR1 is SGHTA and CDR2 is FQGTGA. The CDR3 protein is CASSYLAGGTDTQYF. The DNA for the CDR3 is TGTGCCAGCAGCTACCTAGCGGGGGGAACAGATACGCAGTATTTT.

This rearrangement joins TRBV13 to TRBJ2-5; D is possibly TRBD2 (6 bases). Germline loops: CDR1 PRHDT, CDR2 FYEKMQ (reference sequence). The CDR3 is 16 residues long. V gave up 2 bases and J gave up 5 bases, with 18 bases separating them. The CDR3 bases are TGTGCCAGCAGCTTACGTACTGGGACTGGGGGGGAGACCCAGTACTTC. It is translated as CASSLRTGTGGETQYF.

The V call is TRBV6-5, the J call TRBJ1-1; D might be TRBD1 (5 bases). CDR3 length: 13 residues. CDR1 MNHEY and CDR2 SVGAGI come from the germline V gene. Trimming left V 7 bases short and J 0 bases short, with 9 bases between. The CDR3 DNA is TGTGCCAGCAAGGGGTACATGAACACTGAAGCTTTCTTT. Residues: CASKGYMNTEAFF.

The rearrangement joins TRBV10-3 to TRBJ1-5; 7 positions match TRBD1. This CDR3 has 15 residues. V trimming: 6 bases; J trimming: 7 bases; junction bases outside the gene matches: 12. CDR1 is ENHRY and CDR2 is SYGVKD in the germline V gene. The CDR3 protein is CAIRARDSPEQPQHF. The CDR3 region has the DNA TGTGCCATCAGGGCCCGGGACAGCCCAGAACAGCCCCAGCATTTT.

The V and J genes are TRBV7-3 and TRBJ2-1, with a weak D call TRBD2 (6 bases). The CDR3 loop spans 19 amino acids. The ends were cut back, 0 bases at V and 2 bases at J, with 20 bases in the middle. Per germline, CDR1 SGHTA and CDR2 FQGTGA. CDR3 protein: CASSLTSGEPFTPYNEQFF. The CDR3 DNA reads as TGTGCCAGCAGCTTAACGTCGGGGGAACCTTTCACCCCCTACAATGAGCAGTTCTTC.

This chain links TRBV5-4 with TRBJ1-2; D is unresolved. V dropped 4 bases and J dropped 0 bases, with 10 bases sitting between them. CDR3 length: 14 amino acids. Germline V gene sequence: CDR1 SGHNT, CDR2 YYREEE (reference sequence). DNA of the CDR3: TGTGCCAGCAGCCCCGGGGTTACTAACTATGGCTACACCTTC. It yields the protein CASSPGVTNYGYTF.

The chain has TRBV7-8 and TRBJ2-1; no clear D gene. Trimming removed 0 bases from V and 0 bases from J, with 9 bases in between. CDR1 and CDR2 (germline): SGHVS, FQNEAQ. This CDR3 spans 16 amino acids. The CDR3 protein is CASSLALASSYNEQFF. The CDR3 region has the DNA TGTGCCAGCAGCTTAGCTCTCGCGAGCTCCTACAATGAGCAGTTCTTC. The full variable domain, its missing parts supplied by reference TRBV7-8 and TRBJ2-1, is GAGVSQSPRYKVAKRGQDVALRCDPISGHVSLFWYQQALGQGPEFLTYFQNEAQLDKSGLPSDRFFAERPEGSVSTLKIQRTQQEDSAVYLCASSLALASSYNEQFFGPGTRLTVL.

DNA for the CDR3: TGTGCCAGCAGTTTACTGGGGAGAGCGGGTTCTAGCACAGATACGCAGTATTTT. It specifies CASSLLGRAGSSTDTQYF. This chain connects TRBV28 to TRBJ2-3; maybe TRBD2 (6 bases). The CDR3 has 18 amino acids. In germline, CDR1 is MDHEN, CDR2 SYDVKM. Trimming stripped 2 bases from V and 0 bases from J, with 18 bases between.

The chain has TRBV10-3 and TRBJ2-1; possible D gene TRBD2, 5 bases. Germline CDR1 is ENHRY and CDR2 is SYGVKD. V was clipped by 6 bases and J by 6 bases, with 6 bases between them. The CDR3 has 11 amino acids. The CDR3 DNA sequence: TGTGCCATCAGGAGGGTCAATGAGCAGTTCTTC. This translates into CAIRRVNEQFF.

The CDR3 sequence is CASSFITGLAGEEQYF. CDR3 nucleotide sequence: TGCGCCAGCAGCTTCATTACGGGACTAGCGGGAGAGGAGCAGTACTTC. The chain is built from TRBV5-1 and TRBJ2-7, with 14 bases aligning to TRBD2. The CDR3 runs to 16 residues. With 2 bases clipped from V and 7 bases from J, the junction kept 8 bases outside the gene matches. Germline V gene sequence: CDR1 SGHRS, CDR2 YFSETQ.

The V gene is TRBV9, the J gene TRBJ2-7, with 7 bases lining up with TRBD2. V shed 2 bases, J shed 2 bases, and the junction held 4 bases outside the gene matches. Germline CDR1 is SGDLS and CDR2 is YYNGEE. The CDR3 loop spans 14 amino acids. The CDR3 DNA is TGTGCCAGCAGCGTTAGCGGGTCCGCCTACGAGCAGTACTTC. Its protein product is CASSVSGSAYEQYF.

The chain links TRBV7-8 to TRBJ1-1; D may be TRBD1 (5 bases). V lost 4 bases, J lost 0 bases, and 6 bases lay in between. The germline CDR1 and CDR2 sequences are SGHVS and FQNEAQ. This CDR3 is 13 amino acids long. The CDR3 region has the DNA TGTGCCAGCAGCTCGACAGTGAACACTGAAGCTTTCTTT. Its protein product is CASSSTVNTEAFF.

DNA of the CDR3: TGCGCCAGCAGCCCGGACAGGGATCAGCCCCAGCATTTT. The encoded protein is CASSPDRDQPQHF. The chain has TRBV5-1 and TRBJ1-5, with 8 bases identical to TRBD1. V trimming: 4 bases; J trimming: 5 bases; junction bases outside the gene matches: 2. Germline CDR1 and CDR2: SGHRS and YFSETQ. The CDR3 is made up of 13 amino acids.

The chain has TRBV5-1 and TRBJ2-5, with D maybe TRBD1 (7 bases). This CDR3 comprises 17 residues. The V gene's germline CDR1 is SGHRS and CDR2 YFSETQ. With 4 bases removed from V and 5 bases from J, the gap between germline ends came to 24 bases. CDR3 sequence reads: CASSNGRLQGRRETQYF. CDR3 in DNA: TGCGCCAGCAGCAATGGCAGGTTACAGGGGAGGCGGGAGACCCAGTACTTC.

The gene calls are TRBV5-1 and TRBJ1-4; TRBD1 might be the D (6 bases). The CDR3 contains 14 residues. Trimming cost V 1 base and J 8 bases, with 12 bases left between them. Germline CDR1 reads SGHRS; CDR2 reads YFSETQ. The CDR3 is CASSLTGLLEKLFF. DNA for the CDR3: TGCGCCAGCAGCTTGACAGGGCTACTAGAAAAACTGTTTTTT.

The chain carries TRBV18 and TRBJ1-1; 8 bases agree with TRBD1. Germline CDR1 KGHSH, CDR2 LQKENI. CDR3 length: 14 amino acids. With V trimmed by 6 bases and J by 5 bases, 8 bases remained unmatched. CDR3 sequence: CASSRTGLVTEAFF. In nucleotides, the CDR3 is TGTGCCAGCTCCCGGACAGGGTTGGTTACTGAAGCTTTCTTT. Full variable domain (remainder filled in from reference TRBV18 and TRBJ1-1): NAGVMQNPRHLVRRRGQEARLRCSPMKGHSHVYWYRQLPEEGLKFMVYLQKENIIDESGMPKERFSAEFPKEGPSILRIQQVVRGDSAAYFCASSRTGLVTEAFFGQGTRLTVV.

The genes are TRBV5-1 and TRBJ2-6; D unclear. In germline, CDR1 is SGHRS, CDR2 YFSETQ. V lost 4 bases and J lost 1, with 9 bases in between. The CDR3 loop spans 15 amino acids. The CDR3 DNA reads as TGCGCCAGCAGCGTAGTCCGATCTGGGGCCAACGTCCTGACTTTC. Translating gives CASSVVRSGANVLTF.

The chain uses TRBV6-5 and TRBJ2-1; possible D gene TRBD1, 6 bases. The length of the CDR3 is 14 residues. CDR1 is MNHEY, CDR2 SVGAGI, per germline. Trimming cost V 3 bases and J 6 bases, with 12 bases left between them. The CDR3 nucleotides read TGTGCCAGCAGTTATTCAACAGGGATCAATGAGCAGTTCTTC. This sequence encodes CASSYSTGINEQFF.